The clone carrying this T cell receptor beta chain was detected only a few times. This sample is drawn from a study of neoadjuvant anti-PD-1 for oral cavity cancer. Some clones are missing from TCRdb's copy, which holds only in-frame ones; the method was immunoSEQ multiplex PCR. The table lists around 18,000 clones, roughly 72% of them singletons. Germline V lookup: CDR1 MNHEY, CDR2 SVGAGI. Trimming left V 6 bases short and J 4 bases short, with 10 bases between. CDR3 length equals 13 residues. The specimen was PBMCs, collected before nivolumab (anti-PD-1) treatment. This receptor was obtained from a person aged 35-79 years with oral cavity squamous cell carcinoma. The rearrangement links TRBV6-5 to TRBJ1-5; D uncertain. This CDR3 reads CASSRTLNQPQHF. The CDR3 DNA follows: TGTGCCAGCAGCCGTACACTAAATCAGCCCCAGCATTTT.